A single sample gave rise to the 6 T cell receptor beta chains below, sequenced in a study of long-term antiretroviral therapy in people with HIV. The run of the v3.0 immunoSEQ assay was at survey level. TCRdb's copy holds only in-frame clones and misses some; the assay was immunoSEQ multiplex PCR. Found here are tens of thousands of clones, about 86% of them singletons; the top ten hold 2.5% to 3.5%. This specimen was unsorted PBMCs, taken 0.8 years after starting antiretroviral therapy. These receptors all come from a young woman with HIV.

This rearrangement joins TRBV6-6 to TRBJ1-1; 7 bases align to TRBD1. Trimming removed 7 bases from V and 4 bases from J; junction bases left unmatched: 9. The CDR3 is 14 residues long. Germline loops: CDR1 MNHNY, CDR2 SVGAGI (reference sequence). Written as DNA, the CDR3 is TGTGCCAGCATCCGAGACAGGGACTCCACTGAAGCTTTCTTT. Its protein product is CASIRDRDSTEAFF.

The DNA for the CDR3 is TGTGCCAGCAGCCCGGGACACTTATACGAGCAGTACTTC. It specifies CASSPGHLYEQYF. This rearrangement joins TRBV6-1 to TRBJ2-7; D is possibly TRBD1 (6 bases). The V and J ends lost 6 bases and 4 bases respectively, with 13 bases between them. The CDR3 is made up of 13 amino acids. Germline V lookup: CDR1 MNHNS, CDR2 SASEGT.

This clone was counted once. This chain links TRBV25-1 with TRBJ2-1; possible D gene TRBD1, 6 bases. This CDR3 is 14 amino acids long. Germline V gives CDR1 MGHDK, CDR2 SYGVNS. V was pared by 4 bases and J by 3 bases, with 10 bases between. CDR3 residues: CASSVQQGYNEQFF. CDR3 in DNA: TGTGCCAGCAGTGTCCAACAGGGCTACAATGAGCAGTTCTTC.

CDR3: CASSDYREAFF. CDR3 sequence (DNA): TGTGCCAGCAGCGACTACAGGGAAGCTTTCTTT. The V call is TRBV7-9, the J call TRBJ1-1; TRBD1 is a possible D gene (5 bases). The CDR3 has 11 residues. Germline assignment: CDR1 SEHNR and CDR2 FQNEAQ (reference sequence). Trimming removed 5 bases from V and 8 bases from J, with 9 bases in between.

The chain uses TRBV11-1 and TRBJ2-1, with TRBD2 matching over 11 bases. The junction had 8 bases not matched to a gene; V was cut back by 5 bases and J by 2 bases. Germline CDR1 and CDR2: SGHAT and FQDESV (reference sequence). There are 17 residues in the CDR3. In DNA form, the CDR3 reads TGTGCCAGCAGCGTACCGGGACTAGCGGTTCCCTACAATGAGCAGTTCTTC. It translates to CASSVPGLAVPYNEQFF.

The V call is TRBV9, the J call TRBJ1-1; D might be TRBD1 (5 bases). The CDR3 consists of 14 residues. V was cut by 0 bases and J by 5 bases, with 11 bases left in between. Germline V gene sequence: CDR1 SGDLS, CDR2 YYNGEE. The CDR3 sequence is CASSVGGKGTEAFF. The CDR3 DNA follows: TGTGCCAGCAGCGTAGGTGGGAAGGGGACTGAAGCTTTCTTT.